This passage covers 20 T cell receptor beta chains from one sample sequenced in a study of T cell responses to AZD1222 COVID-19 vaccine. Clones were read by immunoSEQ multiplex PCR, and TCRdb kept only the in-frame ones, dropping some. The table lists approximately 150,000 clones, over 90% of them singletons. Sequenced material: peripheral blood, taken on day 0 of MenACWY control vaccination. These receptors were taken from an adult in good health.

This clone was seen a single time. The CDR3, as DNA: TGTGCCAGCAGTTACGTCGTGGGCCTCACTGAAGCTTTCTTT. Amino acids: CASSYVVGLTEAFF. This sequence joins TRBV6-6 and TRBJ1-1; no definite D call. The CDR3 is 14 amino acids. Germline V gene lookup returns CDR1 MNHNY and CDR2 SVGAGI (reference sequence). V lost 2 bases and J lost 4, with 11 bases in between.

This chain connects TRBV4-1 to TRBJ1-5, with D perhaps matching TRBD1 (6 bases). Germline lookup yields CDR1 MGHRA and CDR2 YSYEKL. The CDR3 consists of 17 residues. The ends were cut back, 3 bases at V and 3 bases at J, with 18 bases in the middle. The CDR3 DNA is TGCGCCAGCAGCCATCCGGCTAGGGACAAGATCAATCAGCCCCAGCATTTT. It translates to CASSHPARDKINQPQHF.

V gene TRBV28 combines with J gene TRBJ2-7, with D possibly called TRBD1 or TRBD2 (5 bases each). This CDR3 spans 14 amino acids. Germline loops: CDR1 MDHEN, CDR2 SYDVKM. V gave up 1 base and J gave up 4 bases, with 11 bases separating them. CDR3 loop: CASSLSGTGYEQYF. The CDR3 coding sequence is TGTGCCAGCAGTTTATCTGGGACGGGATACGAGCAGTACTTC.

The chain joins TRBV6-1 to TRBJ2-5; maybe TRBD2 (6 bases). This CDR3 has 17 residues. Looked up from germline, CDR1 is MNHNS and CDR2 is SASEGT. V was shortened by 3 bases and J by 4 bases, with 21 bases between the two germline ends. CDR3 residues: CASSEGFRRVGRETQYF. CDR3 DNA: TGTGCCAGCAGTGAGGGTTTTAGGAGGGTGGGGAGAGAGACCCAGTACTTC.

The chain couples TRBV3-1 (or the pseudogene TRBV3-2) to TRBJ1-6; D unresolved. Between the trimmed V and J ends, which lost 6 bases and 6 bases, there was a span of 15 bases. The CDR3 runs to 15 residues. Germline assignment: CDR1 LGHDT and CDR2 YNNKEL (reference sequence). The CDR3 reads CASSHTLGGNSPLHF. The CDR3 region has the DNA TGTGCCAGCAGTCATACTTTGGGAGGTAATTCACCCCTCCACTTT.

The rearrangement uses TRBV4-1 and TRBJ1-1; D gene ambiguous. V was trimmed by 0 bases and J by 0 bases, leaving 8 bases between them. The CDR3 runs 15 residues. Germline V gene data show CDR1 as MGHRA and CDR2 as YSYEKL. CDR3 sequence (DNA): TGCGCCAGCAGCCAAGATGGACGGCTGAACACTGAAGCTTTCTTT. This gives the protein CASSQDGRLNTEAFF.

CDR3 DNA: TGTGCCAGTGGACAGGGGGCTACCTACGAGCAGTACTTC. This codes for CASGQGATYEQYF. The rearrangement links TRBV19 to TRBJ2-7, with 11 bases identical to TRBD1. The CDR3 is 13 amino acids. CDR1 and CDR2 from the germline V gene are LNHDA and SQIVND (reference sequence). The J segment lost 2 bases and the V segment lost 8 bases, leaving 2 bases of the junction unmatched.

The J gene is TRBJ1-2, the V gene TRBV9, with D perhaps matching TRBD1 (6 bases). Germline CDR1 and CDR2: SGDLS and YYNGEE. The CDR3 contains 15 residues. Trimming took 0 bases from V and 6 from J, leaving 15 bases between them. The CDR3 nucleotides are TGTGCCAGCAGCGTAGGTTCTCAGGGGCGCGATGGCTACACCTTC. It codes for CASSVGSQGRDGYTF.

This rearrangement joins TRBV28 to TRBJ2-1; D gene unclear. The CDR3 extends over 13 amino acids. Per germline, CDR1 MDHEN and CDR2 SYDVKM. Trimming took off 6 bases at V and 14 bases at J, with 20 bases between the two ends. The CDR3 nucleotides read TGTGCCAGCAGCACCCGACCAAGGGAACAAGAGTTCTTC. Translated: CASSTRPREQEFF.

The rearrangement uses TRBV6-5 and TRBJ2-7; D is possibly TRBD1 (5 bases). Trimming stripped 6 bases from V and 1 base from J, with 13 bases between. Germline CDR1 reads MNHEY; CDR2 reads SVGAGI. The CDR3 runs 14 residues. CDR3: CASRGFDSSYEQYF. CDR3 DNA: TGTGCCAGCAGGGGTTTTGACAGTTCCTACGAGCAGTACTTC.

This clone was seen once. The V gene is TRBV28, the J gene TRBJ1-1; possibly TRBD1 for D (6 bases). Per germline, CDR1 MDHEN and CDR2 SYDVKM. This CDR3 region has 13 residues. The ends were cut back, 7 bases at V and 6 bases at J, with 15 bases in the middle. The CDR3 sequence: CASTDGGASEAFF. The CDR3 nucleotides are TGTGCCAGCACCGACGGGGGCGCGTCTGAAGCTTTCTTT. The full variable domain, its missing parts supplied by reference TRBV28 and TRBJ1-1, is DVKVTQSSRYLVKRTGEKVFLECVQDMDHENMFWYRQDPGLGLRLIYFSYDVKMKEKGDIPEGYSVSREKKERFSLILESASTNQTSMYLCASTDGGASEAFFGQGTRLTVV.

In its sample, this clone was seen once. The chain carries TRBV6-1 and TRBJ1-4, with a possible D match to TRBD1 (6 bases). Germline-derived CDR1 and CDR2 are MNHNS and SASEGT. The CDR3 totals 14 residues. Trimming left V 0 bases short and J 8 bases short, with 10 bases between. This CDR3 reads CASSEATGREKLFF. The CDR3 DNA sequence: TGTGCCAGCAGTGAAGCTACAGGGAGAGAAAAACTGTTTTTT.

The rearrangement uses TRBV2 and TRBJ1-2; no firm D call. The CDR3 runs 14 residues. Between the trimmed V and J ends, which lost 2 bases and 0 bases, there was a span of 7 bases. Germline V gene data show CDR1 as SNHLY and CDR2 as FYNNEI. The CDR3 is CASSETTANYGYTF. The CDR3 nucleotides read TGTGCCAGCAGTGAAACAACAGCTAACTATGGCTACACCTTC.

The CDR3 DNA reads TGTGCCAGCAGTGAAGGGGGCAGGGGCCATGAGCAGTTCTTC. Translation gives CASSEGGRGHEQFF. The chain has TRBV2 and TRBJ2-1; tentative D call: TRBD1 (6 bases). Trimming removed 1 base at V and 8 bases at J, with 12 bases between. CDR3 size: 14 residues. Germline values: CDR1 SNHLY, CDR2 FYNNEI.

The chain has TRBV19 and TRBJ2-1, with 12 positions matching TRBD2. The CDR3 is 20 residues long. Germline loops: CDR1 LNHDA, CDR2 SQIVND (reference sequence). V shed 0 bases, J shed 0 bases, and the junction held 9 bases outside the gene matches. CDR3 amino acids: CASSIDPRTSGVPSYNEQFF. The CDR3 coding sequence is TGTGCCAGTAGTATAGATCCAAGGACTAGCGGGGTCCCCTCCTACAATGAGCAGTTCTTC. The full variable domain, its missing parts supplied by reference TRBV19 and TRBJ2-1, is DGGITQSPKYLFRKEGQNVTLSCEQNLNHDAMYWYRQDPGQGLRLIYYSQIVNDFQKGDIAEGYSVSREKKESFPLTVTSAQKNPTAFYLCASSIDPRTSGVPSYNEQFFGPGTRLTVL.

This sequence joins TRBV6-5 and TRBJ1-6; D is unresolved. CDR1 is MNHEY and CDR2 is SVGAGI in the germline V gene. The CDR3 runs 15 residues. V shed 11 bases and J shed 7 bases, with 21 bases lying between them. This CDR3 is CAVPIRPPENSPLHF. In DNA form, the CDR3 reads TGTGCCGTCCCAATACGACCCCCAGAGAATTCACCCCTCCACTTT.

The V and J genes are TRBV18 and TRBJ1-1; D is ambiguous. Trimming stripped 6 bases from V and 1 base from J, with 9 bases between. There are 13 residues in the CDR3. The germline V gene has CDR1 KGHSH and CDR2 LQKENI. The CDR3 DNA reads TGTGCCAGCTCTAGGCAGCAGAACACTGAAGCTTTCTTT. Translation: CASSRQQNTEAFF.

The rearrangement joins TRBV2 to TRBJ1-1, with D possibly matching TRBD1 (6 bases). Per germline, CDR1 SNHLY and CDR2 FYNNEI. Trimming removed 2 bases from V and 5 bases from J, with 12 bases in between. The CDR3 is 14 amino acids. As DNA, the CDR3 is TGTGCCAGCAGTGAATGGGGGGGCCGGACTGAAGCTTTCTTT. This translates into CASSEWGGRTEAFF. Variable domain in full (rest from reference TRBV2 and TRBJ1-1): EPEVTQTPSHQVTQMGQEVILRCVPISNHLYFYWYRQILGQKVEFLVSFYNNEISEKSEIFDDQFSVERPDGSNFTLKIRSTKLEDSAMYFCASSEWGGRTEAFFGQGTRLTVV.

This rearrangement joins TRBV3-1 (or the pseudogene TRBV3-2) to TRBJ1-3; TRBD1 is a possible D gene (5 bases). This CDR3 spans 18 amino acids. The germline V gene has CDR1 LGHDT and CDR2 YNNKEL (reference sequence). The V gene lost 4 bases and the J gene lost 0 bases, with 19 bases spanning the gap. DNA for the CDR3: TGTGCCAGCAGCCGCCAAACAGCGGGACGAAACTCTGGAAACACCATATATTTT. It is translated as CASSRQTAGRNSGNTIYF.

The genes are TRBV15 and TRBJ1-1; D gene ambiguous. Between the trimmed V and J ends, which lost 5 bases and 1 base, there was a span of 5 bases. CDR3 size: 12 residues. In germline, CDR1 is LNHNV, CDR2 YYDKDF (reference sequence). CDR3 loop: CATSPKNTEAFF. DNA of the CDR3: TGTGCCACCAGCCCCAAGAACACTGAAGCTTTCTTT.